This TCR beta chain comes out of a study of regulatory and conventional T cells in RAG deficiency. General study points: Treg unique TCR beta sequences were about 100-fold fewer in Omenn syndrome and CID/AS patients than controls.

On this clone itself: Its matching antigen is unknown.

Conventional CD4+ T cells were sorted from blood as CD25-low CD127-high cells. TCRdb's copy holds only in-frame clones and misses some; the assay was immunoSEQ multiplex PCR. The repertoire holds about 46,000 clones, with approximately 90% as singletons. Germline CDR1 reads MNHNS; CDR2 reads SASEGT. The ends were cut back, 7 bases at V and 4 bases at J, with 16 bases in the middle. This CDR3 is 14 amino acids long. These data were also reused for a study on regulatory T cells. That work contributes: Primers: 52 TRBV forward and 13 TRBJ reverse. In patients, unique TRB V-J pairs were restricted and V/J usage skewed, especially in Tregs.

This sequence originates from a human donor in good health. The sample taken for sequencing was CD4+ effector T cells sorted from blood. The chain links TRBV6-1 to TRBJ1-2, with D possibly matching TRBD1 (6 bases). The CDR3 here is CASTDPGQIYGYTF. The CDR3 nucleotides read TGTGCCAGCACCGATCCCGGACAGATCTATGGCTACACCTTC.